This TCR beta chain was captured in a study of patients and donors after allogeneic stem cell transplantation. CDR1 and CDR2 (germline): LNHDA, SQIVND (reference sequence). The CDR3 is 13 amino acids. With 6 bases removed from V and 6 bases from J, the gap between germline ends came to 12 bases. Using its own MiXCR run on the RT-PCR reads, TCRdb lists one record per CDR3 protein. The sample includes approximately 430,000 distinct CDR3 sequences, about a sixth of them seen just once. This sequence was found in a human donor who was either an allogeneic HSCT recipient or a stem cell or donor lymphocyte infusion donor (not recorded which). It is not recorded whose cells these are; they may come from a transplant donor. V is TRBV19 and J is TRBJ1-5; possible D gene TRBD1, 5 bases. The sample consisted of blood, either unsorted or a sorted T cell fraction (not recorded which). In DNA form, the CDR3 reads TGTGCCAGTAGCGGGGACGCGGGTCAGCCCCAGCATTTT. Encoded protein: CASSGDAGQPQHF.